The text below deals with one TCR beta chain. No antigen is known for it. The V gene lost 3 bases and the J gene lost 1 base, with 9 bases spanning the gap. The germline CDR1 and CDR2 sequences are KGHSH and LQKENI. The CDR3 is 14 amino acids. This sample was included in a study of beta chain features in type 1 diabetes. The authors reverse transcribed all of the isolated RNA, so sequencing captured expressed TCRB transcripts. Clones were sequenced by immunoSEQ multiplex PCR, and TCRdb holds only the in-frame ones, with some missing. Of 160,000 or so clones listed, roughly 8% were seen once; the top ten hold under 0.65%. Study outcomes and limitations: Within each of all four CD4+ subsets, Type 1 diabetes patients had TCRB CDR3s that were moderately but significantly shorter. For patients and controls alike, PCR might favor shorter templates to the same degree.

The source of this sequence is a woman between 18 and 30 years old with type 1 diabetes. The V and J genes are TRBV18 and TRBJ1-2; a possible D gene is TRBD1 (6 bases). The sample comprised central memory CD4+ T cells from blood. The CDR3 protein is CASSPGANNYGYTF. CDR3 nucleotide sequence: TGTGCCAGCTCACCGGGGGCCAATAACTATGGCTACACCTTC.